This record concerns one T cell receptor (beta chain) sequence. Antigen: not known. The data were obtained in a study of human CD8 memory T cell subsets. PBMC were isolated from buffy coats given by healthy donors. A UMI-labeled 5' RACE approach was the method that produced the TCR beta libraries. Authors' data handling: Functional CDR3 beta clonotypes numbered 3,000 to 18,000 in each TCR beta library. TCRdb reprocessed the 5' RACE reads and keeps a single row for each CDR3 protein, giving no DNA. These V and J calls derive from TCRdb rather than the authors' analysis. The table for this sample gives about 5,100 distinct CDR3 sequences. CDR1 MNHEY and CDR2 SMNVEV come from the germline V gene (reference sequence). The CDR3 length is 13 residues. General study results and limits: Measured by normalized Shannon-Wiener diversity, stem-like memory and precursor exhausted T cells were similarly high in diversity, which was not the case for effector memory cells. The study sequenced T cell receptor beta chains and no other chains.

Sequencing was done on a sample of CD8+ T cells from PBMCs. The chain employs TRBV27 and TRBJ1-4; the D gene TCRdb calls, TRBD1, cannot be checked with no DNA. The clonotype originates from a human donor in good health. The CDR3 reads CASRGQSNEKLFF.